This TCR beta chain originates from a study of T cells in Graves' hyperthyroidism and ophthalmopathy. The hyperthyroidism patients had all been newly diagnosed, and their disease duration was under 2 months. Their ages ranged from 18 to 65 years. Diagnostic decisions used clinical symptoms, serum thyroxine and TRAb, thyroid ultrasound and orbital computed tomography. RNA transcripts provided the source from which TCR beta CDR3 regions were amplified. First-round RT-PCR targeting the TCR CDR3 was performed with the HTBI primer set. TCRdb analysed the multiplex PCR reads with MiXCR anew, one entry per CDR3 protein. Here the sample spans just under 750,000 distinct CDR3 sequences, roughly a third being singletons. Study-level results: Appearing also in blood were most of the thyroid clonotypes expanded above 0.001.

Germline V gene lookup returns CDR1 MNHEY and CDR2 SVGAGI. This CDR3 comprises 17 residues. J lost 2 bases, V lost 0 bases, and 7 bases had no gene match. With regard to this clonotype: Its antigen is unidentified.

The receptor was isolated from a woman between 35 and 50 years old with Graves' hyperthyroidism. Sequencing was done on a sample of blood. The chain joins TRBV6-5 to TRBJ2-7; 10 bases map to TRBD2. The CDR3, as DNA: TGTGCCAGCAGTTACTCGAGAAAGCGGGAGGGTCCCTACGAGCAGTACTTC. It codes for CASSYSRKREGPYEQYF.